This TCR beta chain was sequenced for a study of T-cell reconstitution after alpha-beta-depleted transplantation in children. Unique molecular identifiers were used in preparing the TCRbeta library. Each CDR3 protein gets one entry after TCRdb re-called the PCR reads with MiXCR. The sample has hundreds of thousands of distinct CDR3 sequences; 10% are singletons. V trimming: 7 bases; J trimming: 2 bases; junction bases outside the gene matches: 11. The CDR3 loop spans 16 amino acids. General study points: Surviving thymic progenitors and recipient T cells were the source of high TCRbeta diversity at day 60 in some patients. Fresh T-cell production supplied most of the T-cell counts and diversity seen one year after transplant. About two months after transplant, alpha-beta T cells reportedly came from several hundred expanded graft clones.

This clonotype was recorded at least ten times. Its target is unknown. Sequenced material: PBMCs, taken before TCRalphabeta/CD19-depleted stem cell transplant. The sequence derives from a boy under two years old with acute myeloid leukemia, due to receive a stem cell transplant. The chain uses TRBV12-3 or TRBV12-4 and TRBJ2-3, with 8 bases lining up with TRBD2. The CDR3 nucleotides are TGTGCCAGCACCTTGGGGCTAGCGGGCATCACAGATACGCAGTATTTT. Translated: CASTLGLAGITDTQYF.